These 24 T cell receptor beta chains originate from one sample sequenced in a study of T cell repertoires in cytomegalovirus infection. Using its own MiXCR run on the reads, TCRdb lists one record per CDR3 protein. Here the sample spans about 360,000 distinct CDR3 sequences, around 18% being singletons. The sequencing sample was made of PBMCs. The origin of the receptors is a human donor in good health (CMV status not recorded). Some clones in this sample may be carry-over from other donors' samples.

Ten or more counts support this clonotype. The chain combines TRBV4-1 with TRBJ2-3; D remains ambiguous. Germline V CDR1 and CDR2: MGHRA, YSYEKL. V was shortened by 0 bases and J by 1 base, with 11 bases between the two germline ends. The CDR3 sequence is 16 residues long. DNA of the CDR3: TGCGCCAGCAGCCAAGATTCGGCGGACCGCACAGATACGCAGTATTTT. Translation gives CASSQDSADRTDTQYF.

V and J are TRBV9 and TRBJ1-6; perhaps TRBD1 as D (6 bases). The germline V and J ends were trimmed by 9 bases and 7 bases, with 23 bases remaining between them. Germline V gene lookup returns CDR1 SGDLS and CDR2 YYNGEE. The CDR3 has 16 residues. The CDR3: CAISHTPGVKNSPLHF. The CDR3 DNA is TGTGCCATCAGTCATACCCCAGGGGTCAAGAATTCACCCCTCCACTTT.

This clonotype has a handful of counts. V is TRBV20-1 and J is TRBJ2-7, with a possible D match to TRBD2 (5 bases). CDR1 is DFQATT, CDR2 SNEGSKA, per germline (reference sequence). The CDR3 is made up of 14 amino acids. V was trimmed by 3 bases and J by 6 bases, leaving 18 bases between them. Here the CDR3 reads CSARADSERSEQYF. The DNA for the CDR3 is TGCAGTGCTAGGGCGGATAGCGAGCGATCCGAGCAGTACTTC.

This clonotype was picked up a small number of times. V gene TRBV19 combines with J gene TRBJ1-2, with D hard to call. The V gene's germline CDR1 is LNHDA and CDR2 SQIVND (reference sequence). CDR3 length: 14 residues. V was clipped by 8 bases and J by 3 bases, with 16 bases between them. The CDR3 reads CASHNPADYYGYTF. The CDR3 DNA is TGTGCCAGTCATAATCCCGCAGACTACTATGGCTACACCTTC.

This clonotype appeared many times. The chain links TRBV7-2 to TRBJ2-3; 10 bases align to TRBD2. This CDR3 is 14 amino acids long. V gave up 5 bases and J gave up 6 bases; unmatched junction bases: 5. Germline V CDR1 and CDR2: SGHTA, FQGNSA. CDR3 DNA sequence: TGTGCCAGCAGCCCTAGCGGGAGAGGGGATACGCAGTATTTT. Amino acids: CASSPSGRGDTQYF.

This clonotype was found a few times. The chain has TRBV7-4 and TRBJ1-5, with no clear D. The CDR3 loop spans 16 amino acids. V lost 1 base to trimming and J lost 7 bases, with 17 bases between them. From germline, CDR1 is SGHVT and CDR2 SQSDAQ. Here the CDR3 reads CASSLESVAAQQPQHF. The CDR3 nucleotides read TGTGCCAGCAGCTTAGAATCCGTCGCCGCCCAACAGCCCCAGCATTTT. Based on the CDR3 plus reference TRBV7-4 and TRBJ1-5, the full variable domain is GAGVSQSPRYKVAKRGRDVALRCDSISGHVTLYWYRQTLGQGSEVLTYSQSDAQRDKSGRPSGRFSAERPERSVSTLKIQRTEQGDSAVYLCASSLESVAAQQPQHFGDGTRLSIL.

This clonotype occurred many times. CDR3: CASSLYSASVTDTQYF. DNA for the CDR3: TGTGCCAGCAGTTTATACAGTGCTAGCGTCACAGATACGCAGTATTTT. The rearrangement joins TRBV28 to TRBJ2-3; D may be TRBD2 (6 bases). CDR3 length equals 16 residues. Germline V gives CDR1 MDHEN, CDR2 SYDVKM. V lost 1 base, J lost 2 bases, and 13 bases lay in between.

The rearrangement joins TRBV2 to TRBJ1-6; D is uncertain. The length of the CDR3 is 15 residues. Per germline, CDR1 SNHLY and CDR2 FYNNEI. With 5 bases removed from V and 5 bases from J, the gap between germline ends came to 13 bases. The CDR3 DNA reads as TGTGCCAGCAGTCCAAGAGGGAAGGATAATTCACCCCTCCACTTT. It translates to CASSPRGKDNSPLHF.

The genes are TRBV7-6 and TRBJ1-4; D gene unclear. The germline gives CDR1 SGHVS, CDR2 FNYEAQ. The V and J ends lost 6 bases and 5 bases respectively, with 7 bases between them. This CDR3 has 12 residues. CDR3 in DNA: TGTGCCAGCAGAACGGGGAATGAAAAACTGTTTTTT. Translated: CASRTGNEKLFF.

This clonotype was detected many times. The CDR3 reads CASSLTSAQPQHF. The DNA for the CDR3 is TGTGCCAGCAGCTTAACAAGCGCGCAGCCCCAGCATTTT. The chain combines TRBV11-2 with TRBJ1-5; D remains unclear. CDR3 length equals 13 residues. The germline V gene encodes CDR1 SGHAT and CDR2 FQNNGV. With 2 bases removed from V and 7 bases from J, the gap between germline ends came to 9 bases.

This clonotype was seen many times. The V gene is TRBV7-2, the J gene TRBJ2-3, with no clear D. The germline V and J ends were trimmed by 5 bases and 5 bases, with 11 bases remaining between them. The CDR3 length is 13 residues. In germline, CDR1 is SGHTA, CDR2 FQGNSA. The CDR3 is CASSPPVVDTQYF. CDR3 DNA sequence: TGTGCCAGCAGCCCCCCAGTAGTAGATACGCAGTATTTT.

This clonotype was observed a few times. V and J are TRBV20-1 and TRBJ1-1, with D perhaps TRBD1 (5 bases). The V gene's germline CDR1 is DFQATT and CDR2 SNEGSKA (reference sequence). The CDR3 runs to 13 residues. The CDR3 DNA is TGCAGCGCGATCCGGGGACGACAGACTGAAGCTTTCTTT. Its translation is CSAIRGRQTEAFF.

This clonotype was recorded at least ten times. The chain couples TRBV19 to TRBJ1-2; a possible D gene is TRBD1 (5 bases). Between the trimmed V and J ends, which lost 5 bases and 3 bases, there was a span of 19 bases. The V gene's germline CDR1 is LNHDA and CDR2 SQIVND (reference sequence). The CDR3 length is 16 residues. In DNA form, the CDR3 reads TGTGCCAGTAGTCCAGGGCGCCAGAGGCTAGACTATGGCTACACCTTC. Encoded protein: CASSPGRQRLDYGYTF.

This sequence joins TRBV19 and TRBJ2-1; D is perhaps TRBD2 (6 bases). V dropped 7 bases and J dropped 8 bases, with 15 bases sitting between them. Germline V gene lookup returns CDR1 LNHDA and CDR2 SQIVND (reference sequence). The CDR3 is 13 amino acids. The CDR3 region has the DNA TGTGCCAGTACCCTAGGCGGGATCGATGAGCAGTTCTTC. Translating gives CASTLGGIDEQFF.

This clonotype has a count of ten or more. The chain recombines TRBV7-2 with TRBJ1-6; D not resolved. The CDR3 consists of 15 residues. CDR1 is SGHTA and CDR2 is FQGNSA in the germline V gene. Trimming removed 5 bases from V and 1 base from J, with 9 bases in between. Here the CDR3 reads CASSTRMSYNSPLHF. The CDR3 DNA sequence: TGTGCCAGCAGCACTCGGATGTCCTATAATTCACCCCTCCACTTT.

This clonotype was detected many times. CDR3 nucleotides: TGTGCCAGCAGTTTGGGACTAGCCGCAGATACGCAGTATTTT. Its protein is CASSLGLAADTQYF. The chain has TRBV27 and TRBJ2-3; TRBD2 aligns across 9 bases. With 3 bases clipped from V and 4 bases from J, the junction kept 2 bases outside the gene matches. Germline CDR1 and CDR2: MNHEY and SMNVEV (reference sequence). The CDR3 sequence is 14 residues long.

This clonotype appeared a few times. The chain joins TRBV29-1 to TRBJ2-3; possibly TRBD2 for D (5 bases). Germline assignment: CDR1 SQVTM and CDR2 ANQGSEA. This CDR3 is built from 15 residues. Between the trimmed V and J ends, which lost 4 bases and 4 bases, there was a span of 18 bases. CDR3: CSVVGDTPGPDTQYF. CDR3 sequence (DNA): TGCAGCGTTGTGGGAGACACTCCAGGCCCAGATACGCAGTATTTT.

In its sample, this clonotype was seen many times. The chain uses TRBV7-8 and TRBJ2-7, with 7 positions matching TRBD2. This CDR3 contains 17 residues. The V and J ends lost 4 bases and 7 bases, in that order; junction bases with no gene match: 19. The germline V gene has CDR1 SGHVS and CDR2 FQNEAQ. The CDR3 coding sequence is TGTGCCAGCAGCTCGACCGGGGGGAAGGACCGCTTTTATGAGCAGTACTTC. Translated: CASSSTGGKDRFYEQYF.

This clonotype came up a few times. The chain uses TRBV5-1 and TRBJ2-5; the match to TRBD2 covers 10 bases. J was trimmed by 3 bases and V by 3 bases; bases with no gene match: 5. The CDR3 length is 15 residues. Germline V lookup: CDR1 SGHRS, CDR2 YFSETQ. This chain's CDR3 is CASSWQLAGEETQYF. The CDR3 DNA sequence: TGCGCCAGCAGCTGGCAGCTAGCGGGAGAAGAGACCCAGTACTTC.

This clonotype was picked up a small number of times. The chain has TRBV7-2 and TRBJ1-2; D possibly corresponds to TRBD1 (5 bases). V gave up 2 bases and J gave up 1 base, with 11 bases separating them. Germline CDR1 SGHTA, CDR2 FQGNSA. The CDR3 is made up of 15 amino acids. The CDR3 loop is CASSLFKGINYGYTF. The CDR3 DNA follows: TGTGCCAGCAGCTTATTTAAGGGGATTAACTATGGCTACACCTTC.

This clonotype was counted ten times or more. This chain connects TRBV4-1 to TRBJ1-4; a weak D match, TRBD1 (6 bases). V gave up 4 bases and J gave up 5 bases, with 14 bases separating them. Germline CDR1 is MGHRA and CDR2 is YSYEKL. The CDR3 consists of 15 residues. The CDR3 DNA sequence: TGCGCCAGCAGCCGGACTGGACAGAAGAATGAAAAACTGTTTTTT. Translating it yields CASSRTGQKNEKLFF.

This sequence joins TRBV2 and TRBJ2-7, with 7 nucleotides matching TRBD1. The germline gives CDR1 SNHLY, CDR2 FYNNEI. The J segment lost 3 bases and the V segment lost 5 bases, leaving 4 bases of the junction unmatched. This CDR3 has 13 residues. CDR3 amino acids: CASSRDRLYEQYF. The CDR3 DNA follows: TGTGCCAGCAGTCGGGACAGACTCTACGAGCAGTACTTC.

The chain has TRBV2 and TRBJ2-1; tentative D call: TRBD2 (5 bases). From germline, CDR1 is SNHLY and CDR2 FYNNEI. This CDR3 comprises 15 residues. Trimming removed 8 bases at V and 2 bases at J, with 16 bases between. The CDR3 sequence: CASFQSGNPYNEQFF. CDR3 coding DNA: TGTGCCAGCTTTCAAAGCGGAAATCCCTACAATGAGCAGTTCTTC.

The count of this clonotype is one. V and J are TRBV7-2 and TRBJ2-1; TRBD2 is a possible D gene (6 bases). The V and J ends lost 3 bases and 4 bases respectively, with 13 bases between them. Germline values: CDR1 SGHTA, CDR2 FQGNSA. The CDR3 loop spans 15 amino acids. CDR3 loop: CASSFSTSSYNEQFF. The CDR3 DNA is TGTGCCAGCAGCTTTAGCACTAGCAGTTACAATGAGCAGTTCTTC.